The 25 T cell receptor beta chains in this list originate from one sample, sequenced in a study of CD8 T cells in ankylosing spondylitis. TCRdb used MiXCR to reprocess the 5' RACE reads, holding one entry per CDR3 protein. The table records 300,000 to 350,000 distinct CDR3 sequences, about 14% of them present only once. Sequencing was performed on blood, either unsorted or a sorted T cell fraction (not recorded which). These receptors originate from a male donor with ankylosing spondylitis or in good health (not recorded which).

V is TRBV2 and J is TRBJ2-5; perhaps D is TRBD1 or TRBD2 (5 bases each). The CDR3 is 15 residues long. Germline-derived CDR1 and CDR2 are SNHLY and FYNNEI. The germline V and J ends were trimmed by 4 bases and 5 bases, with 17 bases remaining between them. CDR3 protein: CASSGGYAPGETQYF. CDR3 DNA: TGTGCCAGCAGTGGGGGGTACGCACCGGGTGAGACCCAGTACTTC.

This chain uses TRBV6-1 with TRBJ2-2; TRBD1 is a possible D gene (6 bases). CDR1 is MNHNS and CDR2 is SASEGT in the germline V gene. CDR3 length: 14 residues. V was clipped by 7 bases and J by 1 base, with 10 bases between them. This chain's CDR3 is CASTTGQNTGELFF. The DNA for the CDR3 is TGTGCCAGCACCACGGGACAGAACACCGGGGAGCTGTTTTTT.

The rearrangement joins TRBV5-1 to TRBJ1-2, with 7 positions matching TRBD1. The CDR3 is 14 amino acids. The germline V gene has CDR1 SGHRS and CDR2 YFSETQ. After removal of 3 bases from V and 8 bases from J, the junction contained 10 bases not matched to a gene. CDR3 DNA sequence: TGCGCCAGCAGCTCTTTACAGGGGTATGGCGGCTACACCTTC. It is translated as CASSSLQGYGGYTF.

In this sample, this clonotype turned up once. The chain has TRBV7-2 and TRBJ2-7; tentative D call: TRBD2 (5 bases). Germline CDR1 is SGHTA and CDR2 is FQGNSA. Trimming shortened V by 2 bases and J by 0 bases, and 8 bases separated the two germline ends. The CDR3 runs to 14 residues. The CDR3 protein is CASSLPGISYEQYF. CDR3 coding DNA: TGTGCCAGCAGCTTACCGGGGATCTCCTACGAGCAGTACTTC.

The chain has TRBV12-3 or TRBV12-4 and TRBJ2-7; the match to TRBD1 covers 7 bases. Trimming took 1 base from V and 3 from J; bases not matched to a gene: 3. This CDR3 is built from 14 residues. The CDR3 sequence is CASSLGQGDYEQYF. The CDR3 coding sequence is TGTGCCAGCAGTTTAGGGCAGGGGGACTACGAGCAGTACTTC.

This clonotype was found many times. This chain links TRBV24-1 with TRBJ2-2, with D perhaps given as TRBD1 or TRBD2 (5 bases each). The V and J ends lost 8 bases and 3 bases respectively, with 12 bases between them. Looked up from germline, CDR1 is KGHDR and CDR2 is SFDVKD. The CDR3 loop spans 14 amino acids. The CDR3 loop reads CATMGPPYTGELFF. The CDR3, as DNA: TGTGCCACCATGGGACCCCCATACACCGGGGAGCTGTTTTTT.

V is TRBV5-1 and J is TRBJ2-2; D might be TRBD1 (6 bases). V was shortened by 4 bases and J by 6 bases, with 13 bases between the two germline ends. Germline values: CDR1 SGHRS, CDR2 YFSETQ. There are 14 residues in the CDR3. For the CDR3, the DNA is TGCGCCAGCAGCCTCACCTCAGGGGCCGGGGAGCTGTTTTTT. Translated: CASSLTSGAGELFF.

This clonotype has a count of ten or more. The genes are TRBV12-3 or TRBV12-4 and TRBJ1-6, with a weak D call TRBD1 (6 bases). The CDR3 sequence is 13 residues long. V was pared by 2 bases and J by 10 bases, with 9 bases between. The CDR3 sequence is CASSLHGQSPLHF. In nucleotides, the CDR3 is TGTGCCAGCAGTTTACATGGACAGTCACCCCTCCACTTT.

The rearrangement uses TRBV25-1 and TRBJ2-1; TRBD1 matches at 8 bases. The CDR3 has 19 residues. Germline lookup yields CDR1 MGHDK and CDR2 SYGVNS. The trim removed 4 bases at V and 7 bases at J, leaving 21 bases unmatched. The CDR3 DNA follows: TGTGCCAGCAGTGGATTTCCCGGGACAGGTGACAAAGGGGGTAATGAGCAGTTCTTC. This translates into CASSGFPGTGDKGGNEQFF.

The V call is TRBV18, the J call TRBJ1-1; the match to TRBD1 covers 10 bases. This CDR3 comprises 14 residues. Germline assignment: CDR1 KGHSH and CDR2 LQKENI. Losses at the gene ends were 4 bases for V and 6 bases for J; bases not matched to a gene: 5. The CDR3 region is CASSRDRGFSEAFF. The CDR3 nucleotides are TGTGCCAGCTCACGGGACAGGGGCTTTTCTGAAGCTTTCTTT.

The chain carries TRBV5-1 and TRBJ2-3; D is perhaps TRBD2 (5 bases). Between the trimmed V and J ends, which lost 0 bases and 2 bases, there was a span of 13 bases. This CDR3 is 16 amino acids long. CDR1 and CDR2 from the germline V gene are SGHRS and YFSETQ. The CDR3 region is CASSLEGRPFTDTQYF. The CDR3 bases are TGCGCCAGCAGCTTGGAAGGGAGACCATTCACAGATACGCAGTATTTT.

V gene TRBV15 combines with J gene TRBJ2-1; D remains unclear. Germline CDR1 is LNHNV and CDR2 is YYDKDF (reference sequence). The V gene lost 5 bases and the J gene lost 0 bases, with 17 bases spanning the gap. There are 17 residues in the CDR3. The chain's CDR3 is CATSRRSYLPSYNEQFF. The CDR3 nucleotides read TGTGCCACCAGCCGTCGCTCGTATCTGCCCTCCTACAATGAGCAGTTCTTC.

J is TRBJ1-1 and V is TRBV6-5, with D possibly TRBD1 on 6 matching bases. The CDR3 sequence is 14 residues long. Germline V lookup: CDR1 MNHEY, CDR2 SVGAGI. The V and J ends lost 1 base and 6 bases respectively, with 12 bases between them. This CDR3 reads CASSYFQGSPEAFF. The CDR3 DNA sequence: TGTGCCAGCAGTTACTTCCAGGGGAGCCCTGAAGCTTTCTTT.

The chain recombines TRBV12-3 or TRBV12-4 with TRBJ2-6; possible D gene TRBD1, 5 bases. The CDR3 runs to 15 residues. V lost 5 bases and J lost 0, with 8 bases in between. CDR3 sequence: CASSVTGSGANVLTF. The CDR3 DNA reads as TGTGCCAGCAGTGTAACAGGCTCTGGGGCCAACGTCCTGACTTTC.

V gene TRBV29-1 combines with J gene TRBJ2-3; unclear D gene. Germline V CDR1 and CDR2: SQVTM, ANQGSEA. The V end was cut by 8 bases, the J end by 2 bases, with 8 bases between. CDR3 length equals 11 residues. The CDR3 is CSMVYTDTQYF. In nucleotides, the CDR3 is TGCAGCATGGTTTACACAGATACGCAGTATTTT.

The chain has TRBV29-1 and TRBJ2-3, with TRBD1 identical over 9 bases. CDR3 size: 16 residues. V lost 6 bases to trimming and J lost 1 base; unmatched junction nucleotides: 11. CDR1 is SQVTM and CDR2 is ANQGSEA in the germline V gene. This CDR3 reads CSVTIRGQGRTDTQYF. Here the CDR3 DNA reads TGCAGCGTCACCATCCGGGGACAGGGACGCACAGATACGCAGTATTTT.

The genes are TRBV12-3 or TRBV12-4 and TRBJ2-1; 9 bases are a match to TRBD1. V shed 3 bases, J shed 6 bases, and the junction held 15 bases outside the gene matches. CDR3 length: 18 amino acids. The CDR3 DNA reads as TGTGCCAGCAGTTTTCGAGCTGTGGGACAGGGAATAACCAATGAGCAGTTCTTC. This codes for CASSFRAVGQGITNEQFF.

The chain is built from TRBV20-1 and TRBJ2-3; the D gene is possibly TRBD1 (5 bases). Germline CDR1 reads DFQATT; CDR2 reads SNEGSKA (reference sequence). The CDR3 is 14 residues long. The V end was cut by 2 bases, the J end by 3 bases, with 12 bases between. Here the CDR3 DNA reads TGCAGTGCTAGAATCAGGGTAGGGACAGATACGCAGTATTTT. Protein sequence: CSARIRVGTDTQYF.

The chain has TRBV4-1 and TRBJ2-1; no firm D call. This CDR3 has 15 amino acids. Germline V gene data show CDR1 as MGHRA and CDR2 as YSYEKL. Trimming pared 6 bases from V and 8 bases from J, leaving 20 bases between. This CDR3 reads CASSNKGALLDEQFF. CDR3 sequence (DNA): TGCGCCAGCAGTAACAAAGGAGCGCTTTTGGATGAGCAGTTCTTC.

This chain links TRBV7-9 with TRBJ1-2; 7 bases align to TRBD1. The V segment lost 4 bases and the J segment 2 bases; nucleotides outside the gene matches: 10. The germline V gene encodes CDR1 SEHNR and CDR2 FQNEAQ (reference sequence). The CDR3 loop spans 16 amino acids. In DNA form, the CDR3 reads TGTGCCAGCAGCTCCCACCCGGGACAGAAAAACTATGGCTACACCTTC. Translated: CASSSHPGQKNYGYTF.

The chain is built from TRBV29-1 and TRBJ2-6; the D gene is possibly TRBD2 (6 bases). The V and J ends lost 4 bases and 4 bases respectively, with 11 bases between them. The germline V gene encodes CDR1 SQVTM and CDR2 ANQGSEA. This CDR3 region has 14 residues. The CDR3 sequence: CSVGGGTGANVLTF. CDR3 bases: TGCAGCGTTGGTGGAGGGACCGGGGCCAACGTCCTGACTTTC.

This clonotype was picked up many times. The chain carries TRBV5-1 and TRBJ2-5, with a weak D call TRBD1 (5 bases). CDR3 size: 15 residues. Germline loops: CDR1 SGHRS, CDR2 YFSETQ. V was shortened by 4 bases and J by 0 bases, with 13 bases between the two germline ends. This CDR3 reads CASSPIGADQETQYF. CDR3 nucleotides: TGCGCCAGCAGCCCTATAGGGGCGGACCAAGAGACCCAGTACTTC.

This sequence joins TRBV2 and TRBJ2-3; tentatively, D is TRBD2 (6 bases). Germline values: CDR1 SNHLY, CDR2 FYNNEI. The CDR3 totals 13 residues. Trimming removed 10 bases at V and 3 bases at J, with 14 bases between. The CDR3 region has the DNA TGTGCCAAGGAGGGTTTTACGACAGATACGCAGTATTTT. It translates to CAKEGFTTDTQYF.

This clonotype was seen only once. This chain joins TRBV4-2 and TRBJ2-7, with D tentatively TRBD2 (5 bases). V lost 4 bases and J lost 2, with 15 bases in between. Germline loops: CDR1 LGHNA, CDR2 YNFKEQ. This CDR3 is built from 15 residues. CDR3 sequence reads: CASSPRGSGTYEQYF. The CDR3 DNA is TGTGCCAGCAGCCCACGTGGGAGCGGAACCTACGAGCAGTACTTC.

The rearrangement joins TRBV3-1 to TRBJ2-1, with TRBD2 as a possible D gene (5 bases). Per the germline V gene, CDR1 is LGHDT and CDR2 is YNNKEL (reference sequence). With 2 bases removed from V and 2 bases from J, the gap between germline ends came to 19 bases. CDR3 length equals 18 residues. In DNA, the CDR3 is TGTGCCAGCAGCCAATCGGAGGCTAGGTGGAGCGCCTACAATGAGCAGTTCTTC. It codes for CASSQSEARWSAYNEQFF.